The 19 T cell receptor beta chains reported below all come from one sample, sequenced in a study of T cell responses to AZD1222 COVID-19 vaccine. Here immunoSEQ multiplex PCR was the method, and the copy in TCRdb shows in-frame clones only, minus some. The sample includes some 150,000 clones, roughly 93% of them seen just once. Specimen: peripheral blood, collected on day 0 of MenACWY control vaccination. These receptors originate from an adult in good health.

The V and J genes are TRBV5-4 and TRBJ1-6; 9 positions agree with TRBD1. The CDR3 covers 17 residues. Germline lookup yields CDR1 SGHNT and CDR2 YYREEE (reference sequence). Germline trimming cut 4 bases from V and 9 bases from J; bases unmatched to any gene: 14. CDR3 nucleotide sequence: TGTGCCAGCAGCCCGGGACAGGGACCGTTCGTTCCTTCACCCCTCCACTTT. As protein: CASSPGQGPFVPSPLHF. Full variable domain (outside the CDR3, taken from reference TRBV5-4 and TRBJ1-6): ETGVTQSPTHLIKTRGQQVTLRCSSQSGHNTVSWYQQALGQGPQFIFQYYREEENGRGNFPPRFSGLQFPNYSSELNVNALELDDSALYLCASSPGQGPFVPSPLHFGNGTRLTVT.

This rearrangement joins TRBV5-6 to TRBJ1-2; maybe TRBD1 (6 bases). The germline V gene has CDR1 SGHDT and CDR2 YYEEEE. V dropped 5 bases and J dropped 5 bases, with 16 bases sitting between them. The CDR3 runs to 14 residues. The CDR3 DNA is TGTGCCAGCAGTTCTGTTGGACAGACTTATGGCTACACCTTC. Amino acids: CASSSVGQTYGYTF.

The chain recombines TRBV19 with TRBJ2-2; D unresolved. Trimming pared 5 bases from V and 6 bases from J, leaving 7 bases between. CDR1 and CDR2 from the germline V gene are LNHDA and SQIVND (reference sequence). CDR3 length: 12 amino acids. CDR3 residues: CASSDRAGELFF. CDR3 bases: TGTGCCAGTAGTGACCGGGCCGGGGAGCTGTTTTTT.

V usage is TRBV19 and J usage is TRBJ2-3; 8 bases are shared with TRBD2. J lost 0 bases, V lost 4 bases, and 6 bases had no gene match. CDR3 size: 16 residues. Germline CDR1 LNHDA, CDR2 SQIVND (reference sequence). CDR3 coding DNA: TGTGCCAGTAGTAGCCGAGCGGGGGCTAGCACAGATACGCAGTATTTT. Protein sequence: CASSSRAGASTDTQYF.

The chain combines TRBV27 with TRBJ1-6; D not resolved. Between the trimmed V and J ends, which lost 0 bases and 0 bases, there was a span of 9 bases. CDR1 and CDR2 from the germline V gene are MNHEY and SMNVEV (reference sequence). The CDR3 is 17 amino acids. CDR3 in DNA: TGTGCCAGCAGTTTATCTATCGGGAGCTCCTATAATTCACCCCTCCACTTT. As protein: CASSLSIGSSYNSPLHF.

This clone was counted a single time. CDR3 loop: CASSEQGTTEAFF. The CDR3 bases are TGTGCCAGCAGCGAACAGGGTACGACTGAAGCTTTCTTT. J is TRBJ1-1 and V is TRBV7-3; tentatively, D is TRBD1 (6 bases). The CDR3 contains 13 residues. Per germline, CDR1 SGHTA and CDR2 FQGTGA. Between the trimmed V and J ends, which lost 5 bases and 5 bases, there was a span of 12 bases.

The chain employs TRBV5-1 and TRBJ2-1, with 8 bases that match TRBD2. CDR1 and CDR2 (germline): SGHRS, YFSETQ. The V gene end was trimmed by 4 bases and the J gene end by 4 bases; junction bases not matched to a gene: 10. The CDR3 spans 16 residues. The CDR3 region has the DNA TGCGCCAGCAGCCCCTTACTAGCGGAGAAGTACAATGAGCAGTTCTTC. Its protein is CASSPLLAEKYNEQFF.

The rearrangement joins TRBV19 to TRBJ2-1; TRBD2 agrees at 9 bases. The ends lost 4 bases at V and 7 bases at J; junction bases unmatched: 8. CDR1 and CDR2 from the germline V gene are LNHDA and SQIVND (reference sequence). The length of the CDR3 is 15 residues. The CDR3: CASSTRLAEGNEQFF. The CDR3, as DNA: TGTGCCAGTAGTACCCGACTAGCGGAGGGGAATGAGCAGTTCTTC.

V usage is TRBV9 and J usage is TRBJ2-7; 10 nucleotides match TRBD2. The germline gives CDR1 SGDLS, CDR2 YYNGEE. J was trimmed by 8 bases and V by 0 bases; bases with no gene match: 5. The CDR3 consists of 14 residues. In DNA, the CDR3 is TGTGCCAGCAGCGTAGCTAGCGGGAGTAATCAGCAGTACTTC. Amino acids: CASSVASGSNQQYF.

This chain connects TRBV27 to TRBJ1-6; a weak D match, TRBD1 (5 bases). This CDR3 contains 15 residues. The germline V and J ends were trimmed by 3 bases and 3 bases, with 9 bases remaining between them. The V gene's germline CDR1 is MNHEY and CDR2 SMNVEV (reference sequence). The CDR3 protein is CASSLLGDYNSPLHF. In nucleotides, the CDR3 is TGTGCCAGCAGTTTGTTGGGGGACTATAATTCACCCCTCCACTTT.

This chain joins TRBV4-1 and TRBJ1-2; D perhaps matches TRBD1 (6 bases). The ends were cut back, 0 bases at V and 7 bases at J, with 18 bases in the middle. The CDR3 covers 16 residues. In germline, CDR1 is MGHRA, CDR2 YSYEKL. The CDR3 region has the DNA TGCGCCAGCAGCCAAGACCAACAGGGCTTAGTCGGTGGCTACACCTTC. It is translated as CASSQDQQGLVGGYTF.

This chain uses TRBV5-6 with TRBJ1-1, with D uncertain. Germline V lookup: CDR1 SGHDT, CDR2 YYEEEE. The length of the CDR3 is 17 residues. Trimming removed 2 bases from V and 0 bases from J, with 17 bases in between. The CDR3 protein is CASSLGSRGAMNTEAFF. The CDR3, as DNA: TGTGCCAGCAGCTTAGGGTCTCGGGGTGCTATGAACACTGAAGCTTTCTTT.

This rearrangement joins TRBV14 to TRBJ2-2; D is uncertain. The CDR3 consists of 14 residues. V was clipped by 0 bases and J by 4 bases, with 6 bases between them. The germline V gene has CDR1 SGHDN and CDR2 FVKESK. The CDR3: CASSQDYGTGELFF. DNA for the CDR3: TGTGCCAGCAGCCAAGATTATGGCACCGGGGAGCTGTTTTTT. Full variable domain (outside the CDR3, taken from reference TRBV14 and TRBJ2-2): EAGVTQFPSHSVIEKGQTVTLRCDPISGHDNLYWYRRVMGKEIKFLLHFVKESKQDESGMPNNRFLAERTGGTYSTLKVQPAELEDSGVYFCASSQDYGTGELFFGEGSRLTVL.

The chain is built from TRBV5-1 and TRBJ1-1; tentative D call: TRBD1 (5 bases). V was clipped by 0 bases and J by 7 bases, with 13 bases between them. Germline CDR1 is SGHRS and CDR2 is YFSETQ. This CDR3 contains 14 residues. The CDR3 DNA reads TGCGCCAGCAGCTTGGGACACAGGAGAGTTGAAGCTTTCTTT. Amino acid sequence: CASSLGHRRVEAFF.

J is TRBJ1-3 and V is TRBV6-5; the D gene is possibly TRBD1 (5 bases). The CDR3 runs 15 residues. Per germline, CDR1 MNHEY and CDR2 SVGAGI. The V gene lost 0 bases and the J gene lost 3 bases, with 9 bases spanning the gap. The CDR3 here is CASSYSGLGGNTIYF. The CDR3 DNA reads as TGTGCCAGCAGTTACTCGGGACTGGGTGGAAACACCATATATTTT.

The chain employs TRBV4-2 and TRBJ2-2; the match to TRBD2 covers 11 bases. V dropped 3 bases and J dropped 7; count of bases not matched to a gene: 7. CDR3 length equals 16 residues. The germline V gene has CDR1 LGHNA and CDR2 YNFKEQ. The CDR3 nucleotides are TGTGCCAGCAGCCATCTAGCGGGGGGCTCGTTCGGGGAGCTGTTTTTT. This gives the protein CASSHLAGGSFGELFF.

The gene calls are TRBV7-2 and TRBJ1-5, with D unclear. CDR3 size: 12 residues. Germline CDR1 reads SGHTA; CDR2 reads FQGNSA. The V end was cut by 1 base, the J end by 7 bases, with 5 bases between. CDR3 in amino acids: CASSLGIQPQHF. The CDR3 DNA reads TGTGCCAGCAGCTTAGGGATCCAGCCCCAGCATTTT. Full variable domain (missing parts from reference TRBV7-2 and TRBJ1-5): GAGVSQSPSNKVTEKGKDVELRCDPISGHTALYWYRQSLGQGLEFLIYFQGNSAPDKSGLPSDRFSAERTGGSVSTLTIQRTQQEDSAVYLCASSLGIQPQHFGDGTRLSIL.

The chain recombines TRBV6-1 with TRBJ2-1; possible D gene TRBD2, 5 bases. The CDR3 sequence is 16 residues long. Germline V gene lookup returns CDR1 MNHNS and CDR2 SASEGT. The V end lost 2 bases, the J end lost 1 base, and 12 bases lay between the germline ends. CDR3 DNA sequence: TGTGCCAGCAGTGAATTAGGCGGGCAATCCTACAATGAGCAGTTCTTC. Amino acids: CASSELGGQSYNEQFF.

The chain joins TRBV28 to TRBJ1-2; D gene uncertain. Per germline, CDR1 MDHEN and CDR2 SYDVKM. The CDR3 is 14 amino acids. V lost 4 bases to trimming and J lost 4 bases, with 13 bases between them. CDR3 loop: CASSSLTPAYGYTF. CDR3 nucleotide sequence: TGTGCCAGCAGTTCCCTCACCCCAGCCTATGGCTACACCTTC.